The rows below give T cell receptor beta chains drawn from one sample of a study of CD8+ T cells in alopecia areata. Sequenced by immunoSEQ multiplex PCR; TCRdb stores in-frame clones only, minus some. The table has roughly 200,000 clones, about 53% seen once. The sequencing used CD8+ T cells sorted from blood, collected at week 24, from a patient treated with tofacitinib. These receptors all stem from a human donor with alopecia areata. The CDR3 runs from the conserved cysteine through the conserved F or W. A D gene is named only where the DNA matches it firmly. Clone size appears in some rows only: once, few, many, or a class for an expanded clone.

clone_size	v_call	d_call	j_call	cdr3_length	cdr3_nt	cdr3_aa
-	TRBV27	-	TRBJ2-7	11	TGTGCCAGCAGCAACAACTACGAGCAGTACTTC	CASSNNYEQYF
-	TRBV27	-	TRBJ2-7	15	TGTGCCAGCAAAGTACGCGAAGTAACCCACTACGAGCAGTACTTC	CASKVREVTHYEQYF
-	TRBV12-5	-	TRBJ2-2	13	TGTGCTAGTGGTTTGGTGTCTAACGGGGAGCTGTTTTTT	CASGLVSNGELFF
-	TRBV5-6	TRBD1	TRBJ2-7	14	TGTGCCAGCAGCCCGGGACAGGGCCCCTACGAGCAGTACTTC	CASSPGQGPYEQYF
few	TRBV4-1	-	TRBJ2-3	16	TGCGCCAGCAGCCAAGACCACAGCCCTAGCACAGATACGCAGTATTTT	CASSQDHSPSTDTQYF
-	TRBV6-1	-	TRBJ2-2	13	TGTGCCAGCAGGGCAGGGGCCACCGGGGAGCTGTTTTTT	CASRAGATGELFF
few	TRBV9	-	TRBJ2-1	15	TGTGCCAGCAGCGTAGAGGGGGGGCCCGACAATGAGCAGTTCTTC	CASSVEGGPDNEQFF
-	TRBV10-3	-	TRBJ1-1	13	TGTGCCATCAATCGGGACTTGAACACTGAAGCTTTCTTT	CAINRDLNTEAFF
-	TRBV4-1	TRBD2	TRBJ2-1	15	TGCGCCAGCAGCCTAACTAGCGGGGGGGACAATGAGCAGTTCTTC	CASSLTSGGDNEQFF
-	TRBV5-1	TRBD1	TRBJ2-6	17	TGCGCCAGCAGCTGGGGGGACAGGCTCTCTGGGGCCAACGTCCTGACTTTC	CASSWGDRLSGANVLTF
few	TRBV25-1	-	TRBJ1-1	13	TGTGCCAGCAGTGAAGGGACGATCACTGAAGCTTTCTTT	CASSEGTITEAFF